These 30 T cell receptor beta chains were all obtained from the same sample, sequenced in a study of T cells in Graves' hyperthyroidism and ophthalmopathy. TCR beta CDR3 regions were amplified from RNA transcripts. In the first-round RT-PCR of the TCR CDR3, the HTBI primer set was used. MiXCR, applied by TCRdb to the multiplex PCR reads, yields one record per CDR3 protein. The table has around 190,000 distinct CDR3 sequences, 15% to 20% seen once; the top ten hold 25% to 35%. The specimen sequenced was blood. These receptors were obtained from a woman in her forties or fifties with Graves' hyperthyroidism.

This clonotype was observed at least ten times. The J gene is TRBJ2-2, the V gene TRBV6-1, with 10 nucleotides matching TRBD1. With 5 bases clipped from V and 5 bases from J, the junction kept 5 bases outside the gene matches. CDR3 length: 15 amino acids. Germline V gives CDR1 MNHNS, CDR2 SASEGT. The DNA for the CDR3 is TGTGCCAGCAGTACTCGGACAGGGGGGACCGGGGAGCTGTTTTTT. Residues: CASSTRTGGTGELFF.

This clonotype was detected many times. This rearrangement joins TRBV5-1 to TRBJ2-1; TRBD2 agrees at 8 bases. Unmatched junction bases numbered 11, after V lost 5 bases and J lost 4 bases. This CDR3 is built from 16 residues. Per germline, CDR1 SGHRS and CDR2 YFSETQ. This CDR3 reads CASRVQASGPYNEQFF. The CDR3, as DNA: TGCGCCAGCAGAGTTCAGGCTAGCGGGCCATACAATGAGCAGTTCTTC.

This clonotype occurred many times. The chain joins TRBV9 to TRBJ1-5, with D tentatively TRBD1 (5 bases). Germline V CDR1 and CDR2: SGDLS, YYNGEE. The CDR3 spans 14 residues. The V end lost 0 bases, the J end lost 9 bases, and 13 bases lay between the germline ends. Here the CDR3 reads CASSVGPGSRPQHF. CDR3 coding DNA: TGTGCCAGCAGCGTAGGACCAGGGTCTCGGCCCCAGCATTTT.

V usage is TRBV4-1 and J usage is TRBJ2-5; 9 bases agree with TRBD2. Germline V gene lookup returns CDR1 MGHRA and CDR2 YSYEKL. Trimming removed 0 bases from V and 6 bases from J; junction bases left unmatched: 8. This CDR3 has 16 amino acids. The CDR3 bases are TGCGCCAGCAGCCAAGATCTGCGGGGGGGCCAGAAGACCCAGTACTTC. Amino acids: CASSQDLRGGQKTQYF.

Ten or more counts support this clonotype. The chain recombines TRBV7-2 with TRBJ1-1; D not resolved. Trimming cost V 4 bases and J 3 bases, with 6 bases left between them. CDR3 length: 12 amino acids. Per the germline V gene, CDR1 is SGHTA and CDR2 is FQGNSA. The CDR3 bases are TGTGCCAGCAGCTCACGGTACACTGAAGCTTTCTTT. Protein: CASSSRYTEAFF.

The chain combines TRBV4-1 with TRBJ2-3; 9 nucleotides agree with TRBD2. V gave up 4 bases and J gave up 2 bases; unmatched junction bases: 10. Germline CDR1 and CDR2: MGHRA and YSYEKL. The CDR3 has 17 amino acids. In nucleotides, the CDR3 is TGCGCCAGCAGCCCCAGAGGAGCGGGGGGTACCACAGATACGCAGTATTTT. This gives the protein CASSPRGAGGTTDTQYF.

This clonotype has at least ten counts. J is TRBJ1-1 and V is TRBV27; perhaps TRBD1 as D (6 bases). The V gene lost 4 bases and the J gene lost 6 bases, with 18 bases spanning the gap. Germline loops: CDR1 MNHEY, CDR2 SMNVEV (reference sequence). The CDR3 is made up of 15 amino acids. CDR3 bases: TGTGCCAGCAGTTCAAGAGGGGGGTGGCTTCCTGAAGCTTTCTTT. It encodes CASSSRGGWLPEAFF.

A remark on this clonotype: Possible read error: a much larger clone is one base away. The chain recombines TRBV7-9 with TRBJ1-4; no clear D gene. The CDR3 length is 16 residues. The germline CDR1 and CDR2 sequences are SEHNR and FQNEAQ (reference sequence). CDR3 amino acids: CASGLGGGSSNEKLFF. CDR3 sequence (DNA): TGTGCCAGCGGCTTAGGAGGAGGGTCCTCGAATGAAAAACTGTTTTTT.

This clonotype has ten or more counts. The V and J genes are TRBV7-2 and TRBJ2-2; no definite D call. Trimming cost V 2 bases and J 5 bases, with 15 bases left between them. The V gene's germline CDR1 is SGHTA and CDR2 FQGNSA. CDR3 length equals 16 residues. In nucleotides, the CDR3 is TGTGCCAGCAGCTTACACCCCGCAGGCTATACCGGGGAGCTGTTTTTT. It yields the protein CASSLHPAGYTGELFF.

V gene TRBV20-1 combines with J gene TRBJ2-7, with D perhaps TRBD1 or TRBD2 (5 bases each). The V gene's germline CDR1 is DFQATT and CDR2 SNEGSKA (reference sequence). CDR3 length equals 15 residues. V was trimmed by 5 bases and J by 1 base, leaving 18 bases between them. DNA for the CDR3: TGCAGTGCTCCTCTCTCTGGTGGGGGTTCCTACGAGCAGTACTTC. This codes for CSAPLSGGGSYEQYF.

This clonotype was seen repeatedly, ten times or more. This chain joins TRBV24-1 and TRBJ1-2; D not certain. CDR3 length: 12 amino acids. CDR1 and CDR2 from the germline V gene are KGHDR and SFDVKD. Trimming pared 1 base from V and 8 bases from J, leaving 7 bases between. The CDR3 loop is CATSDFRTGYTF. The CDR3 DNA follows: TGTGCCACCAGTGATTTCCGGACGGGCTACACCTTC.

This clonotype showed up many times. V and J are TRBV29-1 and TRBJ1-5, with D possibly being TRBD1 (6 bases). The CDR3 runs 14 residues. V lost 7 bases and J 1 base, leaving 14 bases between the germline ends. Per the germline V gene, CDR1 is SQVTM and CDR2 is ANQGSEA. The CDR3 loop reads CSAATGWSNQPQHF. The CDR3 DNA reads TGCAGCGCTGCGACAGGCTGGAGCAATCAGCCCCAGCATTTT.

To note about this clonotype: A much more abundant neighbour one base away suggests this may be a read error. This chain uses TRBV20-1 with TRBJ1-5; D perhaps matches TRBD1 (5 bases). Germline CDR1 DFQATT, CDR2 SNEGSKA (reference sequence). This CDR3 is 16 amino acids long. CDR3 sequence (DNA): TGCAGTGCTAGAGATCAAGGGGATTGGGGCAATCAGTCCCAGCATTTT. Translation gives CSARDQGDWGNQSQHF.

This clonotype appeared a single time. This chain joins TRBV2 and TRBJ1-2; possibly TRBD1 for D (5 bases). Trimming left V 6 bases short and J 9 bases short, with 20 bases between. This CDR3 region has 14 residues. Germline V gives CDR1 SNHLY, CDR2 FYNNEI. CDR3 nucleotide sequence: TGTGCCAGCAGGGAACCGGGACCCAAAGGACGCTACACCTTC. Translation: CASREPGPKGRYTF.

This clonotype was picked up many times. The chain uses TRBV13 and TRBJ2-5; weak D call: TRBD2 (5 bases). The germline V gene has CDR1 PRHDT and CDR2 FYEKMQ (reference sequence). The CDR3 runs 14 residues. Trimming left V 5 bases short and J 0 bases short, with 10 bases between. The CDR3: CASSPWGDQETQYF. In nucleotides, the CDR3 is TGTGCCAGCAGCCCCTGGGGAGACCAAGAGACCCAGTACTTC. Using reference TRBV13 and TRBJ2-5 for the parts outside the CDR3, the full variable domain is AAGVIQSPRHLIKEKRETATLKCYPIPRHDTVYWYQQGPGQDPQFLISFYEKMQSDKGSIPDRFSAQQFSDYHSELNMSSLELGDSALYFCASSPWGDQETQYFGPGTRLLVL.

This clonotype was counted at least ten times. This chain connects TRBV11-1 to TRBJ1-1, with D perhaps TRBD1 (5 bases). V lost 1 base and J 0 bases, leaving 12 bases between the germline ends. This CDR3 region has 16 residues. CDR1 and CDR2 from the germline V gene are SGHAT and FQDESV (reference sequence). In DNA, the CDR3 is TGTGCCAGCAGCTTAGGCCCCGGGACGGTGAACACTGAAGCTTTCTTT. The encoded protein is CASSLGPGTVNTEAFF.

In its sample, this clonotype was seen many times. The rearrangement links TRBV7-2 to TRBJ1-2, with D unresolved. V lost 4 bases, J lost 7 bases, and 16 bases lay in between. Germline V gives CDR1 SGHTA, CDR2 FQGNSA. This CDR3 spans 14 amino acids. In DNA, the CDR3 is TGTGCCAGCAGCTCAGACGGCGCAAGGGTTGGCTACACCTTC. It is translated as CASSSDGARVGYTF.

The chain employs TRBV7-2 and TRBJ1-6; 7 positions match TRBD1. CDR3 length equals 15 residues. CDR1 and CDR2 (germline): SGHTA, FQGNSA. The V gene end was trimmed by 4 bases and the J gene end by 7 bases; junction bases not matched to a gene: 7. This CDR3 reads CASSSRDRPNSPLHF. Written as DNA, the CDR3 is TGTGCCAGCAGCTCCCGGGACAGACCGAATTCACCCCTCCACTTT.

This clonotype was seen at least ten times. The chain joins TRBV27 to TRBJ1-1, with D maybe TRBD1 (6 bases). The CDR3 runs to 12 residues. Germline CDR1 is MNHEY and CDR2 is SMNVEV (reference sequence). V was pared by 5 bases and J by 3 bases, with 7 bases between. DNA for the CDR3: TGTGCCAGCAGTACAGGGTACACTGAAGCTTTCTTT. Protein: CASSTGYTEAFF.

CDR3 DNA: TGTGCCACCAGCGGGGACGAGGCCTACAATGAGCAGTTCTTC. This sequence encodes CATSGDEAYNEQFF. The rearrangement links TRBV15 to TRBJ2-1; D may be TRBD1 or TRBD2 (5 bases each). From germline, CDR1 is LNHNV and CDR2 YYDKDF (reference sequence). V was cut by 5 bases and J by 2 bases, with 10 bases left in between. The CDR3 runs to 14 residues.

This clonotype was recorded a few times. The chain uses TRBV7-2 and TRBJ1-3, with D uncertain. The CDR3 runs to 18 residues. V was cut by 5 bases and J by 0 bases, with 20 bases left in between. CDR1 is SGHTA and CDR2 is FQGNSA in the germline V gene. The CDR3 DNA follows: TGTGCCAGCAGCCCAGAAGGCCTGATACCGAGCTCTGGAAACACCATATATTTT. Its protein product is CASSPEGLIPSSGNTIYF. The entire variable domain, with the rest obtained from reference TRBV7-2 and TRBJ1-3, is as follows: GAGVSQSPSNKVTEKGKDVELRCDPISGHTALYWYRQSLGQGLEFLIYFQGNSAPDKSGLPSDRFSAERTGGSVSTLTIQRTQQEDSAVYLCASSPEGLIPSSGNTIYFGEGSWLTVV.

With respect to this clonotype: A junction end diverges from the germline sequence, so it may reflect a read error. The rearrangement joins TRBV4-1 to TRBJ1-1, with D hard to call. Germline CDR1 reads MGHRA; CDR2 reads YSYEKL. The CDR3 loop spans 12 amino acids. The CDR3 here is CASSVGETEALF. CDR3 nucleotides: TGCGCCAGCAGTGTCGGAGAAACTGAAGCTCTCTTT.

The table lists this clonotype with many counts. The V and J genes are TRBV9 and TRBJ2-3; 12 bases fit TRBD2. Trimming removed 4 bases from V and 2 bases from J; junction bases left unmatched: 8. Germline lookup yields CDR1 SGDLS and CDR2 YYNGEE. The CDR3 is 17 residues long. The CDR3 region is CASSLPLAGGLTDTQYF. For the CDR3, the DNA is TGTGCCAGCAGCTTACCACTAGCGGGGGGACTCACAGATACGCAGTATTTT.

This clonotype has ten or more counts. The chain has TRBV6-1 and TRBJ2-5; the D gene could be TRBD1 or TRBD2 (5 bases each). Germline V gene sequence: CDR1 MNHNS, CDR2 SASEGT. V shed 5 bases and J shed 2 bases, with 15 bases lying between them. The CDR3 spans 15 residues. The CDR3 protein is CASSSGPPSQETQYF. DNA for the CDR3: TGTGCCAGCAGTTCGGGACCGCCCTCACAAGAGACCCAGTACTTC.

This clonotype was detected many times. The chain combines TRBV20-1 with TRBJ2-1, with D possibly TRBD1 on 5 matching bases. Germline CDR1 and CDR2: DFQATT and SNEGSKA (reference sequence). V was shortened by 1 base and J by 4 bases, with 11 bases between the two germline ends. The CDR3 runs to 14 residues. CDR3 sequence: CSARGQQRYNEQFF. CDR3 coding DNA: TGCAGTGCTAGAGGACAGCAGCGATACAATGAGCAGTTCTTC.

The table lists this clonotype with many counts. The chain recombines TRBV19 with TRBJ2-7; TRBD1 matches at 7 bases. Germline V lookup: CDR1 LNHDA, CDR2 SQIVND (reference sequence). The CDR3 contains 14 residues. Trimming took 5 bases from V and 5 from J; bases not matched to a gene: 9. The CDR3 loop reads CASSALTGWHEQYF. The CDR3 DNA is TGTGCCAGTAGTGCCCTGACAGGGTGGCACGAGCAGTACTTC.

This clonotype has a count of ten or more. This sequence joins TRBV19 and TRBJ1-5; 7 positions match TRBD1. This CDR3 comprises 18 residues. The V and J ends lost 1 base and 0 bases, in that order; junction bases with no gene match: 9. Germline lookup yields CDR1 LNHDA and CDR2 SQIVND (reference sequence). This chain's CDR3 is CASSIGETGVYSNQPQHF. The CDR3 bases are TGTGCCAGTAGTATAGGCGAAACAGGGGTCTATAGCAATCAGCCCCAGCATTTT.

In its sample, this clonotype was seen once. The rearrangement links TRBV11-2 to TRBJ2-5; the D gene is possibly TRBD1 (5 bases). V lost 5 bases and J 1 base, leaving 14 bases between the germline ends. The V gene's germline CDR1 is SGHAT and CDR2 FQNNGV. CDR3 length: 15 residues. For the CDR3, the DNA is TGTGCCAGCAGCATTAGGGCAGGGTCCCAAGAGACCCAGTACTTC. Protein product: CASSIRAGSQETQYF. The full variable domain, in which reference TRBV11-2 and TRBJ2-5 provide the parts outside the CDR3, is EAGVAQSPRYKIIEKRQSVAFWCNPISGHATLYWYQQILGQGPKLLIQFQNNGVVDDSQLPKDRFSAERLKGVDSTLKIQPAKLEDSAVYLCASSIRAGSQETQYFGPGTRLLVL.

This clonotype was observed at least ten times. The chain couples TRBV9 to TRBJ1-1; D may be TRBD1 (5 bases). The germline gives CDR1 SGDLS, CDR2 YYNGEE. The CDR3 totals 15 residues. The ends were cut back, 1 base at V and 8 bases at J, with 18 bases in the middle. The CDR3 nucleotides read TGTGCCAGCAGCGTAAAGACAGATCATACGAGCGAAGCTTTCTTT. It translates to CASSVKTDHTSEAFF.

This clonotype has a count of ten or more. The chain is built from TRBV3-1 and TRBJ1-5, with D possibly matching TRBD1 (5 bases). Germline-derived CDR1 and CDR2 are LGHDT and YNNKEL (reference sequence). The CDR3 extends over 13 amino acids. With 1 base removed from V and 7 bases from J, the gap between germline ends came to 8 bases. The CDR3 DNA reads as TGTGCCAGCAGCCAAGGTAGGGGACAGCCCCAGCATTTT. Translated: CASSQGRGQPQHF.